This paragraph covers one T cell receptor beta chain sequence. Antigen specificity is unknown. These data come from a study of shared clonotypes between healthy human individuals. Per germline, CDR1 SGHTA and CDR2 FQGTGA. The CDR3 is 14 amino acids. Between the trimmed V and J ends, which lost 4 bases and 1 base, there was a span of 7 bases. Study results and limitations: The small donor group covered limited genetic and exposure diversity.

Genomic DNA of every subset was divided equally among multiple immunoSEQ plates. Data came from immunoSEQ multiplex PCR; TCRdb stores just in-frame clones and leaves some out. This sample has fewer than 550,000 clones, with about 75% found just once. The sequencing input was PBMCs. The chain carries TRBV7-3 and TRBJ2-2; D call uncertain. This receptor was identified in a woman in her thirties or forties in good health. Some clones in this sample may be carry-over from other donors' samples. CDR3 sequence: CASSSLGNTGELFF. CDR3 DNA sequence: TGTGCCAGCAGCTCCCTTGGGAACACCGGGGAGCTGTTTTTT.